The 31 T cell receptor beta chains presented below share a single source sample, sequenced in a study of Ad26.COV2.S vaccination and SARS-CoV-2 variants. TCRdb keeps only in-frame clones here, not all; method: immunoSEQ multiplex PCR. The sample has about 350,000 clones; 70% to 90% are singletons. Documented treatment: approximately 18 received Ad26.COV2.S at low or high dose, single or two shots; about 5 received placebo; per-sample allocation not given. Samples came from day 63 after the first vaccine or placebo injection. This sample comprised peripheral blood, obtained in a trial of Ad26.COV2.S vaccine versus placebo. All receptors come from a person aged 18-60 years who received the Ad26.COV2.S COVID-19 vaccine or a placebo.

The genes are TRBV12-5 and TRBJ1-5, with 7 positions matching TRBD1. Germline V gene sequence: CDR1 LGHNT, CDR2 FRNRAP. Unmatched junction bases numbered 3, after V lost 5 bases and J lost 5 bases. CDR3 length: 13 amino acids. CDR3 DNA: TGTGCTAGTGGTCTCACAGGGGATCAGCCCCAGCATTTT. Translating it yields CASGLTGDQPQHF.

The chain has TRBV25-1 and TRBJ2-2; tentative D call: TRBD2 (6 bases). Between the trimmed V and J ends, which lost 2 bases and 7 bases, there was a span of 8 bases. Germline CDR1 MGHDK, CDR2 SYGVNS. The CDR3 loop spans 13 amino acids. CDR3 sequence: CASSEMGGGELFF. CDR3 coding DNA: TGTGCCAGCAGTGAAATGGGGGGCGGGGAGCTGTTTTTT.

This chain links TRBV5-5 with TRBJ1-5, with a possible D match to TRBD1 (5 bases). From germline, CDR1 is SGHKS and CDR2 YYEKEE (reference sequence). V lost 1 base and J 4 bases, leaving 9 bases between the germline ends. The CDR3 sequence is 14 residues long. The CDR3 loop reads CASSLSGGNQPQHF. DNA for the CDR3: TGTGCCAGCAGCTTGAGCGGGGGTAATCAGCCCCAGCATTTT.

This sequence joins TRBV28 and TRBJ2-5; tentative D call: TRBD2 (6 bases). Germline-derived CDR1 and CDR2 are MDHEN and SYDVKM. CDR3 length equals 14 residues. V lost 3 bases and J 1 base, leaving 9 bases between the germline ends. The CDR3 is CASSLSSAQETQYF. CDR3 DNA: TGTGCCAGCAGTTTGTCTAGCGCCCAAGAGACCCAGTACTTC.

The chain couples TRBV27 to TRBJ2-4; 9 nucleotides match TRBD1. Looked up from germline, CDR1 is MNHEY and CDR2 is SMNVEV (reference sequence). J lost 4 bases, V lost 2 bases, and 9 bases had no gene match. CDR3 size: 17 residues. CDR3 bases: TGTGCCAGCAGTTTAACCGGGACAGGGAGGTCGAAAAACATTCAGTACTTC. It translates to CASSLTGTGRSKNIQYF.

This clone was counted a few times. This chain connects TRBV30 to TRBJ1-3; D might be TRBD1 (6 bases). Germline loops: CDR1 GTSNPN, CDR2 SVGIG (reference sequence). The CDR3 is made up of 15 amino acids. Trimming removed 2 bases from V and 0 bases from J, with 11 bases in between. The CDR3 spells CAWSSGGSSGNTIYF. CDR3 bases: TGTGCCTGGAGTAGTGGGGGCAGCTCTGGAAACACCATATATTTT.

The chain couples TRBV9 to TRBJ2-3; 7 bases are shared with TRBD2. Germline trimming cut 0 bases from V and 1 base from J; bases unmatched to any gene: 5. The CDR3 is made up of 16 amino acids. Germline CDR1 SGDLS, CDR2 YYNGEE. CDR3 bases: TGTGCCAGCAGCGTAGCTTGGGGGGGAGGCACAGATACGCAGTATTTT. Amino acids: CASSVAWGGGTDTQYF.

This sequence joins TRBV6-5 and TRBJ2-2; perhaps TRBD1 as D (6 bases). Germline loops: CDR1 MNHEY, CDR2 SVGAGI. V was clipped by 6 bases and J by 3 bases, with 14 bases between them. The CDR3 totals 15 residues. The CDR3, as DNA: TGTGCCAGCAGCAGAGCCAGGGGTTACACCGGGGAGCTGTTTTTT. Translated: CASSRARGYTGELFF.

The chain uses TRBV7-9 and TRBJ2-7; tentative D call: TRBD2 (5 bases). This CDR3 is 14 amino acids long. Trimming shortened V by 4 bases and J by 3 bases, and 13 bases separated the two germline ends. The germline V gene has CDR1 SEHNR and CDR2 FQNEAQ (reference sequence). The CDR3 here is CASSSQTIHYEQYF. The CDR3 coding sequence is TGTGCCAGCAGCTCCCAGACTATTCACTACGAGCAGTACTTC.

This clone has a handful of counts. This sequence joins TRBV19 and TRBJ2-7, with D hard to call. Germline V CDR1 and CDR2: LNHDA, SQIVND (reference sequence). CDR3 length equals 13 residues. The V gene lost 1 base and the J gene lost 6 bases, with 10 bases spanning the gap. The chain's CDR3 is CASSIGPSLEQYF. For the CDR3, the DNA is TGTGCCAGTAGTATAGGACCCAGCCTCGAGCAGTACTTC.

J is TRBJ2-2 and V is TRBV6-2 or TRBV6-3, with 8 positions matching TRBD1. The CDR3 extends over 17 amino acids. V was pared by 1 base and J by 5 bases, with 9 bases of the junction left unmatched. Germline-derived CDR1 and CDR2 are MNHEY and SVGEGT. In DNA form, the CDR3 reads TGTGCCAGCAGTTACTTATCAGGACAGGGACGGACCGGGGAGCTGTTTTTT. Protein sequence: CASSYLSGQGRTGELFF.

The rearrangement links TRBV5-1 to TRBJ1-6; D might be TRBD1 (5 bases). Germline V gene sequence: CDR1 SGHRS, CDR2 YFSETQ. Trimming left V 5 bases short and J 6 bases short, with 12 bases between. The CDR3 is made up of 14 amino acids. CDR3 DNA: TGCGCCAGCAGTCCGGGGGGGACTAATTCACCCCTCCACTTT. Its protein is CASSPGGTNSPLHF.

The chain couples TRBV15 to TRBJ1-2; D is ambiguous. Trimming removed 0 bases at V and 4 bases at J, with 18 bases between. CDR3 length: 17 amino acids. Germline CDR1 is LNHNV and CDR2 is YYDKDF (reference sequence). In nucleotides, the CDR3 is TGTGCCACCAGCAGAGACGGGCGACCTCTCAGTCCCTATGGCTACACCTTC. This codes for CATSRDGRPLSPYGYTF.

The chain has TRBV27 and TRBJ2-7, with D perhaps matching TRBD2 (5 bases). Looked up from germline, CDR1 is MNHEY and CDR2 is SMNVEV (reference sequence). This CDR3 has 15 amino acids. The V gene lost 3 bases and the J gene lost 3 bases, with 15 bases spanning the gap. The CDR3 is CASSFRYREIYEQYF. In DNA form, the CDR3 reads TGTGCCAGCAGTTTCCGCTACCGGGAAATCTACGAGCAGTACTTC.

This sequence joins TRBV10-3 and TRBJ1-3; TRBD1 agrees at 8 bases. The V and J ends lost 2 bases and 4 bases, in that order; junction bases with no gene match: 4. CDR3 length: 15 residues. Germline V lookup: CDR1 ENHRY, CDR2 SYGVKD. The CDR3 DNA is TGTGCCATCAGTGAGGCAGGGGGCGCGGGAAACACCATATATTTT. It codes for CAISEAGGAGNTIYF.

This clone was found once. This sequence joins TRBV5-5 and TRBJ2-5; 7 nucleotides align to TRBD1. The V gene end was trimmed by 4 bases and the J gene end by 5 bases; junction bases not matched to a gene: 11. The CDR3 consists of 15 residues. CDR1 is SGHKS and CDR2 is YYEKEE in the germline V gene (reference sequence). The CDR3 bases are TGTGCCAGCAGCCCCGGTCAGGGGGTTTGGGAGACCCAGTACTTC. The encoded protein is CASSPGQGVWETQYF. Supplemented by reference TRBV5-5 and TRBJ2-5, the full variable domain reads DAGVTQSPTHLIKTRGQQVTLRCSPISGHKSVSWYQQVLGQGPQFIFQYYEKEERGRGNFPDRFSARQFPNYSSELNVNALLLGDSALYLCASSPGQGVWETQYFGPGTRLLVL.

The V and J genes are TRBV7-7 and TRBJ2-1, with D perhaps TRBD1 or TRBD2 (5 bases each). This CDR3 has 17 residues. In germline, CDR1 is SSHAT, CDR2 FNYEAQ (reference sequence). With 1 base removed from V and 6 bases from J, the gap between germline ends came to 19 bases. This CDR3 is CASSLEAGRAKANEQFF. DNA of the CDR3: TGTGCCAGCAGCTTAGAGGCGGGCAGGGCCAAGGCCAATGAGCAGTTCTTC. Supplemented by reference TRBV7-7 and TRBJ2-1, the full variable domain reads GAGVSQSPRYKVTKRGQDVTLRCDPISSHATLYWYQQALGQGPEFLTYFNYEAQPDKSGLPSDRFSAERPEGSISTLTIQRTEQRDSAMYRCASSLEAGRAKANEQFFGPGTRLTVL.

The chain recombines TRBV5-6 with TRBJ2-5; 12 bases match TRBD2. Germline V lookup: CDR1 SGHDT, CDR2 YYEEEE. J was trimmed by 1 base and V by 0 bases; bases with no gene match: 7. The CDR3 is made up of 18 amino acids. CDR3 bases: TGTGCCAGCAGCTTGGGACTAGCGGGAGTGAGGTTCCAAGAGACCCAGTACTTC. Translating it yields CASSLGLAGVRFQETQYF.

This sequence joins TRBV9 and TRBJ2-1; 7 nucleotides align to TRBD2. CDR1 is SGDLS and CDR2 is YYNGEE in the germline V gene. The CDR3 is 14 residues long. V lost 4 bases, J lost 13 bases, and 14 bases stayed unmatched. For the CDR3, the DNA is TGTGCCAGCAGCCCCCGGGAACTAGCGATTGGTCAGTTCTTC. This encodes CASSPRELAIGQFF. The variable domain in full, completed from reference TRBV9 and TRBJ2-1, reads DSGVTQTPKHLITATGQRVTLRCSPRSGDLSVYWYQQSLDQGLQFLIQYYNGEERAKGNILERFSAQQFPDLHSELNLSSLELGDSALYFCASSPRELAIGQFFGPGTRLTVL.

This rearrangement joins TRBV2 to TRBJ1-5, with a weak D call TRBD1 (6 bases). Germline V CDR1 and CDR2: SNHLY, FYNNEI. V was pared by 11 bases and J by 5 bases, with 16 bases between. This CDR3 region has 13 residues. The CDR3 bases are TGTGCCGGAAAGGACAGAGAACATCAGCCCCAGCATTTT. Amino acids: CAGKDREHQPQHF.

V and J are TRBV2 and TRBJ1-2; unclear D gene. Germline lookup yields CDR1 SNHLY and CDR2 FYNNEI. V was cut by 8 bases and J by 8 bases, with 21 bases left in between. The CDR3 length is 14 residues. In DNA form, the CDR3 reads TGTGCCAGCTTCAGTTCTAGCCTCCTCAAGGGCTACACCTTC. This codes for CASFSSSLLKGYTF.

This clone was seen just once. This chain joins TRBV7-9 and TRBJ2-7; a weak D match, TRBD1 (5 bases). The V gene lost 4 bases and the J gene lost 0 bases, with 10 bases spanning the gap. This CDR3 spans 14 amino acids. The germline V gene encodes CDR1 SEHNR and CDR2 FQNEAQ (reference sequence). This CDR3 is CASSSRQSSYEQYF. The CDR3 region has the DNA TGTGCCAGCAGCTCCAGACAGAGCTCCTACGAGCAGTACTTC.

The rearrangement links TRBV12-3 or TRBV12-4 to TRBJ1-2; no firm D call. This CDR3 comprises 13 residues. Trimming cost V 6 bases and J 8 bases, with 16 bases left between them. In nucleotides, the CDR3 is TGTGCCAGCAGCCTACTCCAAACGAGGGGCTACACCTTC. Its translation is CASSLLQTRGYTF.

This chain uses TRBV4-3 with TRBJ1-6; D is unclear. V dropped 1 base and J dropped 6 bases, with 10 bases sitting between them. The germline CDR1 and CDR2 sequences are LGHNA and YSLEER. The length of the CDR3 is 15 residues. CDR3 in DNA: TGCGCCAGCAGCCAAGTCTACAGCCTTAATTCACCCCTCCACTTT. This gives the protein CASSQVYSLNSPLHF.

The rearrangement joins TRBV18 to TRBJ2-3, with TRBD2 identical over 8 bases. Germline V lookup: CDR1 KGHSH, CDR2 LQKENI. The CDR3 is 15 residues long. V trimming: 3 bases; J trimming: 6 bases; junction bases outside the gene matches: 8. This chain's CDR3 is CASSPGTRNMDTQYF. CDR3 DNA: TGTGCCAGCTCACCCGGGACTAGAAATATGGATACGCAGTATTTT. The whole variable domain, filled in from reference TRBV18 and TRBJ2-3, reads NAGVMQNPRHLVRRRGQEARLRCSPMKGHSHVYWYRQLPEEGLKFMVYLQKENIIDESGMPKERFSAEFPKEGPSILRIQQVVRGDSAAYFCASSPGTRNMDTQYFGPGTRLTVL.

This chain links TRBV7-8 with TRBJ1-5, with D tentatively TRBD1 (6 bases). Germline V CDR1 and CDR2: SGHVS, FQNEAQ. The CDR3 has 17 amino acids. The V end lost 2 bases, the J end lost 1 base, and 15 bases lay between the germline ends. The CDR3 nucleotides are TGTGCCAGCAGCTTATTGCGGGACATCGAAAGCAATCAGCCCCAGCATTTT. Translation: CASSLLRDIESNQPQHF. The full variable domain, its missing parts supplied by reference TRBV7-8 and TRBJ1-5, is GAGVSQSPRYKVAKRGQDVALRCDPISGHVSLFWYQQALGQGPEFLTYFQNEAQLDKSGLPSDRFFAERPEGSVSTLKIQRTQQEDSAVYLCASSLLRDIESNQPQHFGDGTRLSIL.

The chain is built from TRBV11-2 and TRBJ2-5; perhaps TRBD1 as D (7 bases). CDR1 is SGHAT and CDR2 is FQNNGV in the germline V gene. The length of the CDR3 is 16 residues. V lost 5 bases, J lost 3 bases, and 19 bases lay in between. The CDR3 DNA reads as TGTGCCAGCAGCCACTTAGTCGGCAGGGGGGAAGAGACCCAGTACTTC. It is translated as CASSHLVGRGEETQYF.

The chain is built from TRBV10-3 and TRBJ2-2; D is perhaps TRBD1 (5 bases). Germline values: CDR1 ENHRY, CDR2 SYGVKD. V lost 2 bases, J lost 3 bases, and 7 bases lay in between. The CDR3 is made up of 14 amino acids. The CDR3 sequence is CAISEGQHTGELFF. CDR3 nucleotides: TGTGCCATCAGTGAGGGACAACACACCGGGGAGCTGTTTTTT.

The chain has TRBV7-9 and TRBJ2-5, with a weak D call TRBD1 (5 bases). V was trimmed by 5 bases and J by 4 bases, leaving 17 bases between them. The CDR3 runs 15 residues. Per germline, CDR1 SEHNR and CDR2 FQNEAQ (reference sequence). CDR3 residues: CASSLALGRAETQYF. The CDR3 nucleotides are TGTGCCAGCAGCCTCGCCCTAGGCAGGGCAGAGACCCAGTACTTC.

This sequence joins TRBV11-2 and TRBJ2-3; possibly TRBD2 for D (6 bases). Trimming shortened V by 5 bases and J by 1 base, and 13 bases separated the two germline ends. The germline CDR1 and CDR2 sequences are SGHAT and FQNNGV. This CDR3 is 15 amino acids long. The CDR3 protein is CASSVIADRTDTQYF. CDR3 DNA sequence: TGTGCCAGCAGCGTCATAGCGGACCGCACAGATACGCAGTATTTT.

For the CDR3, the DNA is TGTGCCAGGAGCTCATTCATTCAACGAGCAGGGTTTGGTGAAAAACTGTTTTTT. Its translation is CARSSFIQRAGFGEKLFF. V and J are TRBV19 and TRBJ1-4, with a possible D match to TRBD1 (5 bases). The ends were cut back, 9 bases at V and 7 bases at J, with 30 bases in the middle. The CDR3 has 18 amino acids. CDR1 LNHDA and CDR2 SQIVND come from the germline V gene (reference sequence).